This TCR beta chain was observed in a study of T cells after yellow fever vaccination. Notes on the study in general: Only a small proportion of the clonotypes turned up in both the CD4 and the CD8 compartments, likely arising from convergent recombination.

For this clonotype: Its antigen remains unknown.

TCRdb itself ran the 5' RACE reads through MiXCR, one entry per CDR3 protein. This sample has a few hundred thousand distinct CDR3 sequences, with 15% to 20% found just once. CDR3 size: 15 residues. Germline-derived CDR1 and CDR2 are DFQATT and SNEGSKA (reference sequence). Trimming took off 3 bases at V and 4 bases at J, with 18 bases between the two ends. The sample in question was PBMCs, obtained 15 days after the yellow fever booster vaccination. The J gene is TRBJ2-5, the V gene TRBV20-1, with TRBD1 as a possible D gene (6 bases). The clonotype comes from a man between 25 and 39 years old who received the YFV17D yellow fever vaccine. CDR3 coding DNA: TGCAGTGCTAGGCCCTCCCCAGGGGCAAGAGAGACCCAGTACTTC. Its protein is CSARPSPGARETQYF.